Each of the 15 T cell receptor beta chains below was sequenced from the same sample in a study of T cell responses to AZD1222 COVID-19 vaccine. Assay: immunoSEQ multiplex PCR; the TCRdb copy retains only in-frame clones and omits some. Seen here are 93,000 or so clones, over 70% observed once, and the top ten hold 20%. Source: peripheral blood, taken on day 0 of AZD1222 vaccination. All receptors derive from an adult in good health.

This clone was observed a handful of times. V and J are TRBV4-3 and TRBJ2-3; D is unresolved. This CDR3 contains 13 residues. With 1 base removed from V and 6 bases from J, the gap between germline ends came to 8 bases. Germline CDR1 reads LGHNA; CDR2 reads YSLEER. In nucleotides, the CDR3 is TGCGCCAGCAGCCAAGGCAATGAGGATACGCAGTATTTT. Protein product: CASSQGNEDTQYF.

The rearrangement joins TRBV12-3 or TRBV12-4 to TRBJ1-2, with TRBD1 matching over 7 bases. This CDR3 spans 13 amino acids. The V segment lost 6 bases and the J segment 4 bases; nucleotides outside the gene matches: 5. CDR3 sequence reads: CASSTGTVYGYTF. The CDR3 nucleotides are TGTGCCAGCAGCACCGGGACAGTCTATGGCTACACCTTC.

This clone appeared a single time. This chain links TRBV6-5 with TRBJ1-1; possible D gene TRBD1, 5 bases. Germline lookup yields CDR1 MNHEY and CDR2 SVGAGI. The CDR3 is made up of 16 amino acids. Trimming shortened V by 0 bases and J by 4 bases, and 15 bases separated the two germline ends. The CDR3 region has the DNA TGTGCCAGCAGTTACTCGAGGCGGGACGTGGCCACTGAAGCTTTCTTT. Its protein product is CASSYSRRDVATEAFF.

The chain links TRBV27 to TRBJ2-7, with D possibly called TRBD1 or TRBD2 (5 bases each). Between the trimmed V and J ends, which lost 1 base and 9 bases, there was a span of 13 bases. The CDR3 length is 13 residues. Germline CDR1 reads MNHEY; CDR2 reads SMNVEV (reference sequence). CDR3 residues: CASSLLWGAGQYF. CDR3 bases: TGTGCCAGCAGTTTATTATGGGGCGCGGGGCAGTACTTC.

This chain connects TRBV5-1 to TRBJ2-3; D possibly uses TRBD1 or TRBD2 (5 bases each). The germline CDR1 and CDR2 sequences are SGHRS and YFSETQ. The CDR3 runs to 17 residues. Trimming removed 3 bases from V and 2 bases from J, with 19 bases in between. The CDR3 region has the DNA TGCGCCAGCAGCTACCCCCGGGACCTCCTGCTCACAGATACGCAGTATTTT. Amino acid sequence: CASSYPRDLLLTDTQYF.

The table lists this clone with a few counts. The V and J genes are TRBV27 and TRBJ1-1, with D tentatively TRBD1 (5 bases). The CDR3 contains 15 residues. The germline V and J ends were trimmed by 1 base and 1 base, with 10 bases remaining between them. Germline V lookup: CDR1 MNHEY, CDR2 SMNVEV (reference sequence). The CDR3 bases are TGTGCCAGCAGTTTATACGGGACCCAGAACACTGAAGCTTTCTTT. It translates to CASSLYGTQNTEAFF.

V is TRBV10-3 and J is TRBJ2-3; TRBD2 agrees at 10 bases. Per germline, CDR1 ENHRY and CDR2 SYGVKD. This CDR3 is built from 16 residues. J lost 0 bases, V lost 6 bases, and 6 bases had no gene match. The CDR3 is CAIRTGTSESTDTQYF. CDR3 DNA: TGTGCCATCAGGACCGGGACTAGCGAGAGCACAGATACGCAGTATTTT.

The rearrangement links TRBV5-6 to TRBJ1-4; 7 bases align to TRBD1. There are 13 residues in the CDR3. Germline CDR1 and CDR2: SGHDT and YYEEEE. The V and J ends lost 3 bases and 7 bases, in that order; junction bases with no gene match: 3. CDR3 sequence: CASSSPGGEKLFF. The DNA for the CDR3 is TGTGCCAGCAGCTCACCAGGGGGTGAAAAACTGTTTTTT. The variable domain in full, with the rest retrieved from reference TRBV5-6 and TRBJ1-4, is DAGVTQSPTHLIKTRGQQVTLRCSPKSGHDTVSWYQQALGQGPQFIFQYYEEEERQRGNFPDRFSGHQFPNYSSELNVNALLLGDSALYLCASSSPGGEKLFFGSGTQLSVL.

V is TRBV25-1 and J is TRBJ1-2; D is ambiguous. With 2 bases removed from V and 5 bases from J, the gap between germline ends came to 9 bases. This CDR3 comprises 13 residues. CDR1 MGHDK and CDR2 SYGVNS come from the germline V gene. CDR3 protein: CASSEAAGYGYTF. CDR3 sequence (DNA): TGTGCCAGCAGTGAAGCGGCAGGATATGGCTACACCTTC.

A single count supports this clone. In DNA, the CDR3 is TGTGCCATCAGTGACACAGGGCGGAATCCCTACGAGCAGTACTTC. Amino acids: CAISDTGRNPYEQYF. The chain carries TRBV10-3 and TRBJ2-7; the D gene is possibly TRBD1 (6 bases). Trimming took 3 bases from V and 2 from J, leaving 14 bases between them. This CDR3 is built from 15 residues. CDR1 and CDR2 (germline): ENHRY, SYGVKD.

The J gene is TRBJ1-1, the V gene TRBV6-5, with unresolved D. The germline V gene has CDR1 MNHEY and CDR2 SVGAGI. V was pared by 5 bases and J by 4 bases, with 14 bases between. The CDR3 runs to 14 residues. CDR3 sequence reads: CASSNGRLGTEAFF. CDR3 DNA sequence: TGTGCCAGCAGTAACGGACGGTTGGGCACTGAAGCTTTCTTT.

CDR3 nucleotides: TGTGCCAGCAGCGTATCCAACAGGCCTAAACTTTTGGACACTGAAGCTTTCTTT. The encoded protein is CASSVSNRPKLLDTEAFF. V and J are TRBV9 and TRBJ1-1; perhaps TRBD1 as D (5 bases). Germline V gene data show CDR1 as SGDLS and CDR2 as YYNGEE. The CDR3 covers 18 residues. V was clipped by 1 base and J by 3 bases, with 22 bases between them.

This chain joins TRBV10-3 and TRBJ1-2; D gene uncertain. The CDR3 is 13 amino acids. Looked up from germline, CDR1 is ENHRY and CDR2 is SYGVKD. V lost 0 bases, J lost 10 bases, and 12 bases lay in between. The CDR3 DNA reads TGTGCCATCAGTGAGTCGATGTCCAGGAACTACACCTTC. Translation: CAISESMSRNYTF.

The chain recombines TRBV5-8 with TRBJ1-5, with 8 nucleotides matching TRBD1. CDR1 and CDR2 (germline): SGHTS, YDEGEE. The V segment lost 4 bases and the J segment 5 bases; nucleotides outside the gene matches: 5. This CDR3 spans 14 amino acids. The CDR3 spells CASSTDRADQPQHF. The CDR3 nucleotides read TGTGCCAGCAGCACGGACAGGGCGGATCAGCCCCAGCATTTT.

The chain recombines TRBV3-1 (or the pseudogene TRBV3-2) with TRBJ2-7; tentatively, D is TRBD2 (6 bases). The CDR3 is 14 residues long. In germline, CDR1 is LGHDT, CDR2 YNNKEL (reference sequence). The V end was cut by 1 base, the J end by 3 bases, with 10 bases between. The chain's CDR3 is CASSQGRANYEQYF. CDR3 DNA sequence: TGTGCCAGCAGCCAAGGGAGGGCTAACTACGAGCAGTACTTC.